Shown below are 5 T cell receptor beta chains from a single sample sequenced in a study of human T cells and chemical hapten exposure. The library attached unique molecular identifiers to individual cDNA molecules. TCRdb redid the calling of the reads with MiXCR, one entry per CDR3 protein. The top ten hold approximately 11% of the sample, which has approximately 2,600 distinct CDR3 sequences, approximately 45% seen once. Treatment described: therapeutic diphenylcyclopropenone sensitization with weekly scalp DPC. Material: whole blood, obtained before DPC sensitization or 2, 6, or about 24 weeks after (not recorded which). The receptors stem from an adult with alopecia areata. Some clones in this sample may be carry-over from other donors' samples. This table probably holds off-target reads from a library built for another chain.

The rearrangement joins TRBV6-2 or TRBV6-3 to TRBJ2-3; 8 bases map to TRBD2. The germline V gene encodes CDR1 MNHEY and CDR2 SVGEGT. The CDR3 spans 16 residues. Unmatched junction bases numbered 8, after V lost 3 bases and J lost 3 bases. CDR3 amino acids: CASSYLPLAGTDTQYF. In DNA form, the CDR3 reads TGTGCCAGCAGTTATCTCCCGTTAGCGGGAACAGATACGCAGTATTTT.

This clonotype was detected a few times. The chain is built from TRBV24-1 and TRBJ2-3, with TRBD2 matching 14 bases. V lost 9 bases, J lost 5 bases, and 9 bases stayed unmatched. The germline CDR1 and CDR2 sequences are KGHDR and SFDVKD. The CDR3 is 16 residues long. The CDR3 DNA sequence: TGTGCCACCCAAGACCCCGGACTAGCGGGAGGAGATACGCAGTATTTT. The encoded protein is CATQDPGLAGGDTQYF.

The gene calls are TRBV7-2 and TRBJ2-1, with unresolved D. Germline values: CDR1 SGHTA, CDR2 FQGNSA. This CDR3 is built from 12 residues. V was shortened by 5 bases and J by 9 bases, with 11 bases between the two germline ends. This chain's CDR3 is CASSKTMGEQFF. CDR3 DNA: TGTGCCAGCAGCAAGACAATGGGTGAGCAGTTCTTC.

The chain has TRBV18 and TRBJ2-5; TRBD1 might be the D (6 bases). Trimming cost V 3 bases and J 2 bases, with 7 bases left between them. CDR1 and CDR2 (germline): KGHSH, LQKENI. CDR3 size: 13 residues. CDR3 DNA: TGTGCCAGCTCACCTGGGACACAAGAGACCCAGTACTTC. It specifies CASSPGTQETQYF.

CDR3: CASSLAGPTDTQYF. CDR3 DNA sequence: TGTGCCAGCAGCCTTGCGGGGCCAACAGATACGCAGTATTTT. The J gene is TRBJ2-3, the V gene TRBV3-1, with TRBD2 as a possible D gene (6 bases). Trimming shortened V by 4 bases and J by 3 bases, and 11 bases separated the two germline ends. This CDR3 is built from 14 residues. Germline CDR1 LGHDT, CDR2 YNNKEL (reference sequence).